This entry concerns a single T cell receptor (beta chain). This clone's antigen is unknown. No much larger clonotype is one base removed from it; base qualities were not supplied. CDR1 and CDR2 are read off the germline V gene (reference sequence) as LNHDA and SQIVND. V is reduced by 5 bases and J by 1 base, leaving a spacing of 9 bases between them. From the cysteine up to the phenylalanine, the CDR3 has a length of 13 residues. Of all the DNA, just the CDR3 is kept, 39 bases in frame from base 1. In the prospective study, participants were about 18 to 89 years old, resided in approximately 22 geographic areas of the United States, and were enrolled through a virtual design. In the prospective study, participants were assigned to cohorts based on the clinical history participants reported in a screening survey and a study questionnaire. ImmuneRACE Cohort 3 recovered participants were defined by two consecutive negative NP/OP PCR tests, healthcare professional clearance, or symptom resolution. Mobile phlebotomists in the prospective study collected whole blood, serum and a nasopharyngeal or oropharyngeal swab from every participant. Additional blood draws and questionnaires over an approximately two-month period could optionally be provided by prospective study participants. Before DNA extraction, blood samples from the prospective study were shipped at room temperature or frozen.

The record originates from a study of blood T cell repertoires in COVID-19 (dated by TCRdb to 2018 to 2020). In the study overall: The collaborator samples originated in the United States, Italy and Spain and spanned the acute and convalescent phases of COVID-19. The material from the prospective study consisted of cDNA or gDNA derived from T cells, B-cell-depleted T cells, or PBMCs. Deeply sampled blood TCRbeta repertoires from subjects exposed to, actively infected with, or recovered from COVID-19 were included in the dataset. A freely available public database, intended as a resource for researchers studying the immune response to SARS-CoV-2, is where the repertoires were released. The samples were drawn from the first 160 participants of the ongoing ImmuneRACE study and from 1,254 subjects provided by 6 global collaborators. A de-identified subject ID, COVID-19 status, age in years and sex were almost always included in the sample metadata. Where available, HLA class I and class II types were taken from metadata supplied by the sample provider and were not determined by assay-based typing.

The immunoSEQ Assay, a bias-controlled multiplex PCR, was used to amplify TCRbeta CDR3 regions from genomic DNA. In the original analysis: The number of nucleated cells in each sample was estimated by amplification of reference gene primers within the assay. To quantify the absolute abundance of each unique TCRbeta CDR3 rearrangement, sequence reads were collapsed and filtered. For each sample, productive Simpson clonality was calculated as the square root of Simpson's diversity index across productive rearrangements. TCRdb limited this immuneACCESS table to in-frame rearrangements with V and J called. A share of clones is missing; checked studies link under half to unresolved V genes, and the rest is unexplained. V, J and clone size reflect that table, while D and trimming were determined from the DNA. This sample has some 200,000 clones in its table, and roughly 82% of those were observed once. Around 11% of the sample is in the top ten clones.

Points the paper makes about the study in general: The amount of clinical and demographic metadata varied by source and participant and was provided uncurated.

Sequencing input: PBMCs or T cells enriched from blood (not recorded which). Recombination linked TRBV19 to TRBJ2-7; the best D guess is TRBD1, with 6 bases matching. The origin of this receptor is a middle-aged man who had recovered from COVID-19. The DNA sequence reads TGTGCCAGTAGTCGACAGGTATCCTACGAGCAGTACTTC. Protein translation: CASSRQVSYEQYF.